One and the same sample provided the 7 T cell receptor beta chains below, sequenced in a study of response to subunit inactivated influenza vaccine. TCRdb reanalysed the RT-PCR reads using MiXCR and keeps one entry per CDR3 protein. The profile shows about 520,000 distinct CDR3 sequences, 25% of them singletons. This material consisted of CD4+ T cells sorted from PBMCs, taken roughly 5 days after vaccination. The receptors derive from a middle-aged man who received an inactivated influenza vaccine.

In nucleotides, the CDR3 is TGTGCCAGCAGCACCAGCGGGGAGGCTGGAAACACCATATATTTT. This translates into CASSTSGEAGNTIYF. V usage is TRBV5-5 and J usage is TRBJ1-3; D unclear. This CDR3 has 15 residues. The ends were cut back, 4 bases at V and 2 bases at J, with 13 bases in the middle. Germline V gene data show CDR1 as SGHKS and CDR2 as YYEKEE (reference sequence).

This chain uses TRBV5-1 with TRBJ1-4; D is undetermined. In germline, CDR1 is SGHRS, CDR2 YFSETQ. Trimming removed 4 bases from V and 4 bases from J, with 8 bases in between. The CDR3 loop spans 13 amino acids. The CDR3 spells CASSHRINEKLFF. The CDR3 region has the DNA TGCGCCAGCAGCCATAGGATTAATGAAAAACTGTTTTTT.

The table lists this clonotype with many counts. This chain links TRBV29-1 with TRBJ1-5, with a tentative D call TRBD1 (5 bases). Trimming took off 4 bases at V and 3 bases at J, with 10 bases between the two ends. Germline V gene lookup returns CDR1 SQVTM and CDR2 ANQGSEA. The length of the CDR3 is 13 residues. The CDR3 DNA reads TGCAGCGTTGGGCAGGGACTCAATCAGCCCCAGCATTTT. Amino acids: CSVGQGLNQPQHF.

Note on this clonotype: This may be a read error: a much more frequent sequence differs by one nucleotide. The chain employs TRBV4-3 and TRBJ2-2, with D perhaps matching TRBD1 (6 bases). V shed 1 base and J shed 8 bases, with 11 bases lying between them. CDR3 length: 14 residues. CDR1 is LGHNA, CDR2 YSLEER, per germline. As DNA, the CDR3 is TGCGCCAGCAGCCAAGGAACAGGGCATGGGGAGCTGTTTTTT. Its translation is CASSQGTGHGELFF.

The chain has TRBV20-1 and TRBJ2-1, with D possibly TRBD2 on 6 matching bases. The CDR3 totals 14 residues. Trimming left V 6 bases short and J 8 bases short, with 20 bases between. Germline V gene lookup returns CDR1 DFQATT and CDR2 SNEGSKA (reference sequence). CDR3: CSAVGGWYDDEQFF. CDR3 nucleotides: TGCAGTGCAGTGGGGGGTTGGTACGACGATGAGCAGTTCTTC.

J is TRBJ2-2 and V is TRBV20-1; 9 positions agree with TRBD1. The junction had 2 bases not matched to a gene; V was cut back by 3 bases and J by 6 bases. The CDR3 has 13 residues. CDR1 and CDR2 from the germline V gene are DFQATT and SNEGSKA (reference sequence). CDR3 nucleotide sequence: TGCAGTGCTAGGGGGGACAGGGCCGGGGAGCTGTTTTTT. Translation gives CSARGDRAGELFF.

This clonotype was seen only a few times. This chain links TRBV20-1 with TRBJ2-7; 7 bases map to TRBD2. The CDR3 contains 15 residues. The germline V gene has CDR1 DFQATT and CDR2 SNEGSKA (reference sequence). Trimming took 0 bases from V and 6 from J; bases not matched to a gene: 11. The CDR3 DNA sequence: TGCAGTGCTAGAGATCTGAGGACGCCGGGGGGCGAGCAGTACTTC. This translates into CSARDLRTPGGEQYF.